The sequence of this T cell receptor (beta chain) was determined in a study of blood T cell repertoires in COVID-19. Study summary: Both acute and convalescent COVID-19 samples were obtained from the United States, Italy and Spain. Nucleic acid was either cDNA or gDNA, and it came from T cells, B-cell-depleted T cells, or PBMCs.

It was during active infection that Seattle patients were enrolled and then longitudinally followed. Only in-frame clones appear in the TCRdb table, and some are missing; sequencing was by immunoSEQ multiplex PCR. Among 200,000 to 250,000 clones listed, roughly 90% were seen once. This TCR derives from a man between 60 and 75 years old with COVID-19, enrolled during active disease. Specimen: peripheral blood.

Here the CDR3 reads CASSPGAGGGEQFF. In DNA, the CDR3 is TGTGCCAGCAGCCCGGGGGCGGGAGGTGGTGAGCAGTTCTTC. V is TRBV11-2 and J is TRBJ2-1; 8 bases are shared with TRBD2. CDR1 SGHAT and CDR2 FQNNGV come from the germline V gene. The CDR3 totals 14 residues. V shed 5 bases and J 9 bases; nucleotides not matched to a gene: 9. The full variable domain, in which reference TRBV11-2 and TRBJ2-1 provide the parts outside the CDR3, is EAGVAQSPRYKIIEKRQSVAFWCNPISGHATLYWYQQILGQGPKLLIQFQNNGVVDDSQLPKDRFSAERLKGVDSTLKIQPAKLEDSAVYLCASSPGAGGGEQFFGPGTRLTVL.